These 17 T cell receptor beta chains share one sample of origin, sequenced in a study of cytomegalovirus exposure and HLA in healthy donors. Here immunoSEQ multiplex PCR was the method, and the copy in TCRdb shows in-frame clones only, minus some. The table includes 200,000 to 250,000 clones, over 80% detected once. The sequencing input was PBMCs. The receptors stem from a woman aged 25-40 years in good health and CMV-seropositive.

The chain uses TRBV2 and TRBJ2-3, with 7 bases that match TRBD2. This CDR3 contains 16 residues. V lost 5 bases, J lost 0 bases, and 8 bases stayed unmatched. CDR1 SNHLY and CDR2 FYNNEI come from the germline V gene. The DNA of the CDR3 is TGTGCCAGCAGTCTAGGGCTAGCGGCTAGCACAGATACGCAGTATTTT. Amino acid sequence: CASSLGLAASTDTQYF.

In this sample, this clone turned up once. The genes are TRBV11-2 and TRBJ2-2, with D possibly TRBD2 on 6 matching bases. The CDR3 extends over 18 amino acids. V lost 2 bases and J 2 bases, leaving 18 bases between the germline ends. Germline loops: CDR1 SGHAT, CDR2 FQNNGV. The CDR3 spells CASSLQLVGSGNTGELFF. Written as DNA, the CDR3 is TGTGCCAGCAGCTTACAACTCGTAGGTAGCGGTAACACCGGGGAGCTGTTTTTT.

The rearrangement links TRBV6-6 to TRBJ1-5; 7 bases match TRBD1. Germline CDR1 and CDR2: MNHNY and SVGAGI (reference sequence). The length of the CDR3 is 14 residues. Germline trimming cut 4 bases from V and 5 bases from J; bases unmatched to any gene: 5. The CDR3 is CASSLRQGHQPQHF. The CDR3 DNA follows: TGTGCCAGCAGTTTACGACAGGGTCATCAGCCCCAGCATTTT.

The CDR3 protein is CASSYLWGGALTDTQYF. Written as DNA, the CDR3 is TGTGCCAGCAGTTACCTCTGGGGGGGCGCCCTCACAGATACGCAGTATTTT. The chain combines TRBV27 with TRBJ2-3; weak D call: TRBD2 (7 bases). V was clipped by 4 bases and J by 2 bases, with 19 bases between them. Germline V gene lookup returns CDR1 MNHEY and CDR2 SMNVEV (reference sequence). The CDR3 sequence is 17 residues long.

The chain couples TRBV27 to TRBJ2-3; 9 bases map to TRBD1. Germline assignment: CDR1 MNHEY and CDR2 SMNVEV (reference sequence). There are 21 residues in the CDR3. J was trimmed by 6 bases and V by 4 bases; bases with no gene match: 26. CDR3 loop: CASSYLFDVYPTGGLWDTQYF. The CDR3 DNA is TGTGCCAGCAGTTATCTTTTTGATGTCTACCCGACAGGGGGTTTATGGGATACGCAGTATTTT.

The chain couples TRBV18 to TRBJ2-7; D not certain. The V gene lost 2 bases and the J gene lost 6 bases, with 8 bases spanning the gap. The germline CDR1 and CDR2 sequences are KGHSH and LQKENI. This CDR3 comprises 12 residues. CDR3 amino acids: CASSPGAFEQYF. DNA for the CDR3: TGTGCCAGCTCACCAGGCGCGTTCGAGCAGTACTTC.

V is TRBV30 and J is TRBJ1-2; 7 bases match TRBD1. The ends lost 2 bases at V and 8 bases at J; junction bases unmatched: 11. The CDR3 sequence is 14 residues long. Germline CDR1 reads GTSNPN; CDR2 reads SVGIG (reference sequence). CDR3: CAWSSKGGIKGYTF. CDR3 nucleotides: TGTGCCTGGAGTAGTAAAGGGGGCATAAAGGGCTACACCTTC. Together with reference TRBV30 and TRBJ1-2, the CDR3 gives the full variable domain: SQTIHQWPATLVQPVGSPLSLECTVEGTSNPNLYWYRQAAGRGLQLLFYSVGIGQISSEVPQNLSASRPQDRQFILSSKKLLLSDSGFYLCAWSSKGGIKGYTFGSGTRLTVV.

The chain recombines TRBV7-8 with TRBJ1-5; 10 bases agree with TRBD1. CDR1 and CDR2 from the germline V gene are SGHVS and FQNEAQ. The CDR3 is 17 amino acids. J gave up 7 bases and V 5 bases, and 14 bases lay outside the gene matches. The chain's CDR3 is CASSQRKGQGRGQPQHF. The CDR3 nucleotides read TGTGCCAGCAGCCAACGTAAGGGACAGGGGCGGGGGCAGCCCCAGCATTTT. The complete variable domain, with remaining parts taken from reference TRBV7-8 and TRBJ1-5, reads GAGVSQSPRYKVAKRGQDVALRCDPISGHVSLFWYQQALGQGPEFLTYFQNEAQLDKSGLPSDRFFAERPEGSVSTLKIQRTQQEDSAVYLCASSQRKGQGRGQPQHFGDGTRLSIL.

The chain carries TRBV28 and TRBJ2-5; perhaps TRBD1 as D (8 bases). V was cut by 5 bases and J by 3 bases, with 19 bases left in between. In germline, CDR1 is MDHEN, CDR2 SYDVKM. This CDR3 comprises 16 residues. This CDR3 reads CASSTRQGRVKETQYF. Here the CDR3 DNA reads TGTGCCAGCAGTACACGACAGGGGAGGGTAAAAGAGACCCAGTACTTC.

The gene calls are TRBV27 and TRBJ1-5, with 8 bases lining up with TRBD1. The CDR3 is made up of 15 amino acids. The germline V gene has CDR1 MNHEY and CDR2 SMNVEV (reference sequence). V shed 6 bases and J 2 bases; nucleotides not matched to a gene: 6. CDR3 sequence reads: CASSPGQGGNQPQHF. In DNA form, the CDR3 reads TGTGCCAGCAGCCCAGGACAGGGCGGCAATCAGCCCCAGCATTTT.

The rearrangement links TRBV21-1 to TRBJ1-4; the D call in the table, TRBD1, was not verified against the DNA. TRBV21-1 is flagged as a pseudogene. The CDR3 is 14 amino acids. CDR3 loop: CASSTGQVSEKLFF. Written as DNA, the CDR3 is TGTGCCAGCAGCACTGGACAGGTAAGTGAAAAACTGTTTTTT.

The chain combines TRBV6-6 with TRBJ1-5; TRBD1 matches 9 bases. The V segment lost 7 bases and the J segment 2 bases; nucleotides outside the gene matches: 6. Germline CDR1 is MNHNY and CDR2 is SVGAGI (reference sequence). The CDR3 has 15 residues. CDR3 bases: TGTGCCAGCATACAGGGGGCCTGGGGCAATCAGCCCCAGCATTTT. This codes for CASIQGAWGNQPQHF.

The rearrangement uses TRBV28 and TRBJ2-7; 7 bases are a match to TRBD2. This CDR3 is 15 amino acids long. In germline, CDR1 is MDHEN, CDR2 SYDVKM. Losses at the gene ends were 9 bases for V and 0 bases for J; bases not matched to a gene: 11. CDR3 in amino acids: CASTPGGSTSYEQYF. CDR3 coding DNA: TGTGCCAGTACCCCTGGCGGGAGTACCTCCTACGAGCAGTACTTC.

V gene TRBV10-3 combines with J gene TRBJ1-2, with a possible D match to TRBD1 (5 bases). This CDR3 is built from 14 residues. The germline V gene has CDR1 ENHRY and CDR2 SYGVKD. V lost 0 bases and J 5 bases, leaving 10 bases between the germline ends. The CDR3 loop is CAISESAGTYGYTF. Written as DNA, the CDR3 is TGTGCCATCAGTGAGTCTGCAGGGACGTATGGCTACACCTTC.

The chain employs TRBV7-6 and TRBJ2-7, with 7 bases aligning to TRBD2. This CDR3 is built from 13 residues. J gave up 7 bases and V 5 bases, and 8 bases lay outside the gene matches. Germline values: CDR1 SGHVS, CDR2 FNYEAQ. CDR3 sequence: CASSAPQGGEQYF. The CDR3 nucleotides are TGTGCCAGCAGCGCGCCCCAGGGAGGGGAGCAGTACTTC.

This rearrangement joins TRBV6-1 to TRBJ1-1; no definite D call. The V and J ends lost 4 bases and 4 bases respectively, with 16 bases between them. Germline V lookup: CDR1 MNHNS, CDR2 SASEGT. The CDR3 is 15 residues long. The CDR3 bases are TGTGCCAGCAGTGGCCGCTTTGGCTTTAGCACTGAAGCTTTCTTT. Its translation is CASSGRFGFSTEAFF.

V usage is TRBV5-1 and J usage is TRBJ2-5, with 7 bases lining up with TRBD1. The V gene end was trimmed by 4 bases and the J gene end by 5 bases; junction bases not matched to a gene: 8. Germline loops: CDR1 SGHRS, CDR2 YFSETQ. The CDR3 extends over 14 amino acids. CDR3 region: CASSIPGGRETQYF. DNA of the CDR3: TGCGCCAGCAGCATCCCAGGGGGTAGGGAGACCCAGTACTTC.